This note documents a single T cell receptor (beta chain) sequence. These data are taken from a study of blood T cell repertoires in COVID-19. For the study at large: T cells, B-cell-depleted T cells, or PBMCs supplied cDNA or gDNA.

Data came from immunoSEQ multiplex PCR; TCRdb stores just in-frame clones and leaves some out. The sample holds some 15,000 clones, 70% to 90% seen once. Sequences were obtained from peripheral blood. This receptor was taken from a human donor in a cohort sampled during active COVID-19.

CDR3 in amino acids: CASSLKDRASNQPQHF. CDR3 DNA sequence: TGTGCCAGCAGCTTGAAGGACAGGGCCAGCAATCAGCCCCAGCATTTT. The chain uses TRBV5-6 and TRBJ1-5; TRBD1 matches 8 bases. Per the germline V gene, CDR1 is SGHDT and CDR2 is YYEEEE. The J segment lost 1 base and the V segment lost 1 base, leaving 4 bases of the junction unmatched. The CDR3 runs to 16 residues. Filled out from reference TRBV5-6 and TRBJ1-5, the complete variable domain reads DAGVTQSPTHLIKTRGQQVTLRCSPKSGHDTVSWYQQALGQGPQFIFQYYEEEERQRGNFPDRFSGHQFPNYSSELNVNALLLGDSALYLCASSLKDRASNQPQHFGDGTRLSIL.